Shown below are 2 T cell receptor beta chains from a single sample sequenced in a study of human T cells and chemical hapten exposure. Time point described: pre-sensitization, week 0. Treatment indicated: therapeutic diphenylcyclopropenone sensitization with weekly scalp DPC. A single record per CDR3 protein comes from TCRdb applying MiXCR to the RACE reads. The sample carries around 120,000 distinct CDR3 sequences, roughly 13% recorded once. The sequenced sample was whole blood, obtained in connection with sensitization to the hapten diphenylcyclopropenone (DPC). The receptors were gathered from a woman under 30 with alopecia areata. Some clones in this sample may be carry-over from other donors' samples.

The chain is built from TRBV28 and TRBJ1-2; a possible D gene is TRBD1 (5 bases). V was cut by 6 bases and J by 6 bases, with 8 bases left in between. The length of the CDR3 is 11 residues. Germline CDR1 reads MDHEN; CDR2 reads SYDVKM. This chain's CDR3 is CASRVRDGYTF. CDR3 sequence (DNA): TGTGCCAGCAGAGTCAGGGATGGCTACACCTTC.

J is TRBJ2-7 and V is TRBV20-1; D possibly corresponds to TRBD1 (5 bases). Per the germline V gene, CDR1 is DFQATT and CDR2 is SNEGSKA (reference sequence). With 5 bases removed from V and 0 bases from J, the gap between germline ends came to 14 bases. The CDR3 loop spans 14 amino acids. In DNA form, the CDR3 reads TGCAGTGCTGCTAGGACAAAACTCTCCTACGAGCAGTACTTC. This encodes CSAARTKLSYEQYF.